This T cell receptor beta chain emerged from a study of cytomegalovirus exposure and HLA in healthy donors. V shed 3 bases and J 3 bases; nucleotides not matched to a gene: 9. Germline CDR1 SGHNT, CDR2 YYREEE (reference sequence). This CDR3 is 16 amino acids long. The PCR made use of 60 Vbeta and 13 Jbeta primers. Profiling relied on immunoSEQ multiplex PCR, and the TCRdb table lists in-frame clones only, not all of them. The table records 100,000 to 150,000 clones, around 86% of them present only once. The chain recombines TRBV5-4 with TRBJ1-1, with 9 bases that match TRBD1. The receptor was derived from a man younger than 35 in good health and CMV-seronegative. Sequencing was done on a sample of PBMCs. CDR3 nucleotide sequence: TGTGCCAGCAGCTCACCGGGGACAGGGAGGGACACTGAAGCTTTCTTT. Its protein product is CASSSPGTGRDTEAFF.